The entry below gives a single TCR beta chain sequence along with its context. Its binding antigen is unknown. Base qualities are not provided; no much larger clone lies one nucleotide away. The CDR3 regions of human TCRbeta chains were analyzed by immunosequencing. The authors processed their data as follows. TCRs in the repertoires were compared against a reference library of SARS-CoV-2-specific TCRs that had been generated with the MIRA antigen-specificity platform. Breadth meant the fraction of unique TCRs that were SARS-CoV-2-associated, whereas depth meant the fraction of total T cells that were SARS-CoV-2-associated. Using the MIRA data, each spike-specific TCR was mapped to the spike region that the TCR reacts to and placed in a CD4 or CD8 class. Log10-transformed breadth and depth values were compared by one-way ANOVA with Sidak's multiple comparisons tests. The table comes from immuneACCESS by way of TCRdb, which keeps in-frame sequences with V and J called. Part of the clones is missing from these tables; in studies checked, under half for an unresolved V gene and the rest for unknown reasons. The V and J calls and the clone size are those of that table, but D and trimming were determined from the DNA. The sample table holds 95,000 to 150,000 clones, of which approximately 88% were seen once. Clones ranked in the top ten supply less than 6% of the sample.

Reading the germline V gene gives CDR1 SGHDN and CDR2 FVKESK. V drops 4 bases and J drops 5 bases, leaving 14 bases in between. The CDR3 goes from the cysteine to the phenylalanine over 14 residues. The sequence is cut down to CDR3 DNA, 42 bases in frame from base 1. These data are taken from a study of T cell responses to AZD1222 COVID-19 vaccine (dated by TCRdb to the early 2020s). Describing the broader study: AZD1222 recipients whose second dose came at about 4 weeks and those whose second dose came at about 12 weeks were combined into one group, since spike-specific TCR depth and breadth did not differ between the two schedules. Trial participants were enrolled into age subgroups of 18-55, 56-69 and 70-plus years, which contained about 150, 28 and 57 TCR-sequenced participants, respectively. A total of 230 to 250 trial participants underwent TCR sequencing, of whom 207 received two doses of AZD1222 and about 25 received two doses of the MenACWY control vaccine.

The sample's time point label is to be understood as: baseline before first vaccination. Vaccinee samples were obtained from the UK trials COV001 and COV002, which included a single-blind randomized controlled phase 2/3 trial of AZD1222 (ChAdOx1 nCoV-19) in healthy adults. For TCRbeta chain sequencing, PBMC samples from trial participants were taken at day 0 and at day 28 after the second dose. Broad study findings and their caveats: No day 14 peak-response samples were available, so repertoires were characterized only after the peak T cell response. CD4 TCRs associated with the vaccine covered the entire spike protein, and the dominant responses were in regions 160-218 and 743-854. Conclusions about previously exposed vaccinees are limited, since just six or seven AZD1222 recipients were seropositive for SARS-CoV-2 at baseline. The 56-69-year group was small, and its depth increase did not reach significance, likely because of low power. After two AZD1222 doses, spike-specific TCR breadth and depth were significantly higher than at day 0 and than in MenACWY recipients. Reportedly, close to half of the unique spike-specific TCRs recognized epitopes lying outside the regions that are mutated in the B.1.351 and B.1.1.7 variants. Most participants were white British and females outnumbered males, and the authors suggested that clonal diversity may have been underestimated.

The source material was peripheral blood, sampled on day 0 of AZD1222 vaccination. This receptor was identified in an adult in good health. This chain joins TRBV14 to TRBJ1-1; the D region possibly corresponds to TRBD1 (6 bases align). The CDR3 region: CASSPQLGGTEAFF. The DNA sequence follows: TGTGCCAGCAGCCCCCAGTTAGGGGGGACTGAAGCTTTCTTT.